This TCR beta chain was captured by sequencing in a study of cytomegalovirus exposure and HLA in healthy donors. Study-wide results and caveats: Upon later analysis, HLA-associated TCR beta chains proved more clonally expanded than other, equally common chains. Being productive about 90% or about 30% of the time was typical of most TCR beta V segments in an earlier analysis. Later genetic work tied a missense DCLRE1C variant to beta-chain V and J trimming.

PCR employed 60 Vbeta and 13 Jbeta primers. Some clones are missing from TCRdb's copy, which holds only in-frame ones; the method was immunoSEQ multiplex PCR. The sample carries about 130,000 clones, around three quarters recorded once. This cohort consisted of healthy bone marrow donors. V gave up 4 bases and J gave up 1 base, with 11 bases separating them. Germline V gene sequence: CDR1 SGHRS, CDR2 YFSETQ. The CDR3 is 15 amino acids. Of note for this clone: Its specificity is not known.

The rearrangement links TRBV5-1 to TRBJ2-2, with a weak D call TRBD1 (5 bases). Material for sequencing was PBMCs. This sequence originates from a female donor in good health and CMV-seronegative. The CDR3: CASSLDSWNTGELFF. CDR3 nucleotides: TGCGCCAGCAGCCTCGACAGCTGGAACACCGGGGAGCTGTTTTTT.